Following are 16 T cell receptor beta chains from one sample sequenced in a study of tumor-infiltrating lymphocytes in primary liver carcinoma. Germline DNA was also extracted, and blood RNA was taken from unsorted whole blood. Synthesis of TCR beta cDNA was carried out from around 540 ng total RNA with a constant-region primer. Investigators got TCR beta libraries out of three nested multiplex PCR rounds, done with slightly modified ARM-PCR. Running around 9 cycles apiece, the first two PCR rounds relied on TRBV1-TRBV30 forward primers together with a C-beta reverse primer. Each CDR3 protein is one row after TCRdb ran MiXCR on the multiplex PCR reads. The sample holds 300,000 to 350,000 distinct CDR3 sequences, approximately 54% seen once. The sample was peripheral blood. Every receptor here comes from a woman aged 25-40 years with primary liver carcinoma and hepatitis B virus infection.

This clonotype was picked up many times. V gene TRBV11-2 combines with J gene TRBJ2-7; D is unresolved. Germline V gene lookup returns CDR1 SGHAT and CDR2 FQNNGV. The CDR3 spans 12 residues. Trimming took 5 bases from V and 4 from J, leaving 9 bases between them. The CDR3 bases are TGTGCCAGCAGCCCGTGGTTGTACGAGCAGTACTTC. This encodes CASSPWLYEQYF.

This sequence joins TRBV30 and TRBJ1-5; possible D gene TRBD1, 6 bases. This CDR3 region has 14 residues. Trimming removed 1 base at V and 6 bases at J, with 13 bases between. Germline lookup yields CDR1 GTSNPN and CDR2 SVGIG (reference sequence). CDR3 DNA: TGTGCCTGGAGTGCAAATACAGGGCGTCAGCCCCAGCATTTT. As protein: CAWSANTGRQPQHF.

This clonotype appeared a few times. The chain carries TRBV6-1 and TRBJ2-1; the match to TRBD2 covers 8 bases. The ends lost 0 bases at V and 8 bases at J; junction bases unmatched: 12. The germline gives CDR1 MNHNS, CDR2 SASEGT. The CDR3 contains 17 residues. CDR3 sequence reads: CASSEAPLAVPLHEQFF. The CDR3 DNA reads TGTGCCAGCAGTGAAGCGCCACTAGCGGTACCGCTCCATGAGCAGTTCTTC.

The sample holds many counts of this clonotype. The rearrangement joins TRBV14 to TRBJ1-2; 8 bases are shared with TRBD1. V shed 5 bases and J 2 bases; nucleotides not matched to a gene: 7. Germline V gene sequence: CDR1 SGHDN, CDR2 FVKESK. CDR3 length equals 15 residues. CDR3 residues: CASSGRDRRNYGYTF. CDR3 in DNA: TGTGCCAGCAGCGGACGGGACAGGAGAAACTATGGCTACACCTTC. The full variable domain, its missing parts supplied by reference TRBV14 and TRBJ1-2, is EAGVTQFPSHSVIEKGQTVTLRCDPISGHDNLYWYRRVMGKEIKFLLHFVKESKQDESGMPNNRFLAERTGGTYSTLKVQPAELEDSGVYFCASSGRDRRNYGYTFGSGTRLTVV.

In this sample, this clonotype turned up once. A much larger clone differs from this one at a single base, so this may be a read error. The chain carries TRBV6-1 and TRBJ2-1; a weak D match, TRBD1 (5 bases). From germline, CDR1 is MNHNS and CDR2 SASEGT. The CDR3 is 13 residues long. CDR3 in DNA: TGTGCCAGCAGTCAGGGCTCCTTCAATGAGCAGTTCTTC. Translating gives CASSQGSFNEQFF.

This clonotype was counted many times. This rearrangement joins TRBV10-1 to TRBJ2-2; possibly TRBD1 or TRBD2 for D (5 bases each). CDR1 and CDR2 (germline): WNHNN, SYGVQD (reference sequence). This CDR3 has 13 amino acids. V was pared by 6 bases and J by 3 bases, with 8 bases between. The CDR3 DNA sequence: TGCGCCAGCAGCCGAGGGGACACCGGGGAGCTGTTTTTT. This codes for CASSRGDTGELFF.

As to this clonotype: A read error may account for a junction end that differs from germline. The V gene is TRBV6-6, the J gene TRBJ1-4; tentatively, D is TRBD1 (5 bases). This CDR3 contains 14 residues. Germline values: CDR1 MNHNY, CDR2 SVGAGI (reference sequence). Written as DNA, the CDR3 is TGTGCCAGCAGTTACAGGGGAAGGAGTGAAAAACTGCTTTTT. Its protein is CASSYRGRSEKLLF.

The chain is built from TRBV12-3 or TRBV12-4 and TRBJ2-5; D remains ambiguous. Trimming took off 8 bases at V and 8 bases at J, with 18 bases between the two ends. The CDR3 contains 13 residues. CDR3 protein: CASQIGMAPTQYF. The DNA of the CDR3 is TGTGCCAGCCAAATTGGGATGGCCCCAACCCAGTACTTC.

As for this clonotype: A clone one base away is much larger, so this may be a read error. The V and J genes are TRBV29-1 and TRBJ2-7; 7 bases agree with TRBD1. Germline V CDR1 and CDR2: SQVTM, ANQGSEA. The CDR3 consists of 13 residues. The CDR3 DNA reads TGCAGCGTTGTCCGGGACAGCACCTACGAGCGGTACTTC. Translation: CSVVRDSTYERYF.

Points on this clonotype: Its ends do not fully match the called genes, so a read error is possible. The CDR3 DNA follows: TGCAGCGTTGAAGTGGCGGGGGGCTATACCTTC. Translating it yields CSVEVAGGYTF. The V call is TRBV29-1, the J call TRBJ1-2; possibly TRBD1 for D (6 bases). This CDR3 comprises 11 residues. The germline V gene has CDR1 SQVTM and CDR2 ANQGSEA.

This clonotype was seen repeatedly, ten times or more. This chain connects TRBV11-2 to TRBJ1-5; D not certain. Trimming left V 1 base short and J 3 bases short, with 4 bases between. Germline lookup yields CDR1 SGHAT and CDR2 FQNNGV. CDR3 length: 13 residues. The CDR3 protein is CASSLAYNQPQHF. The CDR3 DNA reads TGTGCCAGCAGCTTAGCTTACAATCAGCCCCAGCATTTT.

In regard to this clonotype: This may be a read error: a much more frequent sequence differs by one nucleotide. V and J are TRBV6-1 and TRBJ2-3; D assignment may be TRBD1 or TRBD2 (5 bases each). This CDR3 region has 15 residues. CDR1 and CDR2 from the germline V gene are MNHNS and SASEGT. The CDR3 nucleotides read TGTGTCAGCAGTGAATCGGTTGGGGGACCAGATACGCAGTATTTT. Translating it yields CVSSESVGGPDTQYF.

As to this clonotype: Just one base apart from a much larger clone, this may be a read error. The chain is built from TRBV12-5 and TRBJ1-1; D might be TRBD1 (5 bases). Trimming took off 10 bases at V and 5 bases at J, with 23 bases between the two ends. CDR1 is LGHNT, CDR2 FRNRAP, per germline. CDR3 length equals 15 residues. CDR3 nucleotide sequence: TGTGCTAATGTCAATGAGCCTTTGGGGGGAACTGAAGCTTTCTTT. As protein: CANVNEPLGGTEAFF.

This clonotype was seen many times. This rearrangement joins TRBV6-5 to TRBJ2-2; D gene ambiguous. The CDR3 length is 15 residues. V was shortened by 4 bases and J by 1 base, with 10 bases between the two germline ends. Germline V gene data show CDR1 as MNHEY and CDR2 as SVGAGI. The CDR3 sequence: CASSFRTQNTGELFF. CDR3 coding DNA: TGTGCCAGCAGTTTTCGGACCCAGAACACCGGGGAGCTGTTTTTT.

The chain employs TRBV14 and TRBJ2-7, with D perhaps matching TRBD1 (6 bases). CDR3 size: 16 residues. V was shortened by 5 bases and J by 0 bases, with 17 bases between the two germline ends. Germline V lookup: CDR1 SGHDN, CDR2 FVKESK. This CDR3 is CASSTQLMTGSYEQYF. The CDR3 nucleotides are TGTGCCAGCAGCACCCAGCTAATGACAGGCTCCTACGAGCAGTACTTC.

Points on this clonotype: This CDR3 is missing its conserved last phenylalanine or tryptophan, likely due to a read error. The rearrangement uses TRBV11-2 and TRBJ2-7, with TRBD2 matching over 7 bases. V shed 4 bases, J shed 6 bases, and the junction held 15 bases outside the gene matches. The V gene's germline CDR1 is SGHAT and CDR2 FQNNGV. CDR3 size: 16 residues. The CDR3 reads CASSSGRGTRYGEQYL. CDR3 in DNA: TGTGCCAGCAGCTCGGGGAGGGGCACTAGATACGGCGAGCAGTACTTA.